A single sample is the source of the 28 T cell receptor beta chains below, sequenced in a study of blood T cell repertoires in COVID-19. Data came from immunoSEQ multiplex PCR; TCRdb stores just in-frame clones and leaves some out. The sample has 370,000 or so clones, about four fifths seen once. Input material: peripheral blood. The source of these receptors is a human donor with acute or convalescent COVID-19. The donor label of this sample is uncertain.

Only one count was recorded for this clone. The J gene is TRBJ2-1, the V gene TRBV20-1, with TRBD2 identical over 10 bases. J lost 7 bases, V lost 3 bases, and 15 bases had no gene match. CDR1 is DFQATT and CDR2 is SNEGSKA in the germline V gene (reference sequence). This CDR3 has 17 amino acids. CDR3 loop: CSASSSSGGIWGNEQFF. In DNA form, the CDR3 reads TGCAGTGCTAGTTCGTCTAGCGGGGGTATCTGGGGAAATGAGCAGTTCTTC.

The rearrangement links TRBV3-1 (or the pseudogene TRBV3-2) to TRBJ2-4; D may be TRBD2 (7 bases). This CDR3 region has 16 residues. V shed 4 bases and J shed 2 bases, with 15 bases lying between them. In germline, CDR1 is LGHDT, CDR2 YNNKEL (reference sequence). The CDR3 reads CASSLWGGGTKNIQYF. DNA of the CDR3: TGTGCCAGCAGCCTCTGGGGGGGCGGGACCAAAAACATTCAGTACTTC.

This chain joins TRBV30 and TRBJ2-7; D not certain. Deletions cut 3 bases from V and 2 bases from J, with 11 bases between. Looked up from germline, CDR1 is GTSNPN and CDR2 is SVGIG (reference sequence). This CDR3 has 13 residues. This CDR3 is CAWSVSQAYEQYF. The CDR3 DNA sequence: TGTGCCTGGAGCGTCTCGCAGGCCTACGAGCAGTACTTC. The variable domain in full, completed from reference TRBV30 and TRBJ2-7, reads SQTIHQWPATLVQPVGSPLSLECTVEGTSNPNLYWYRQAAGRGLQLLFYSVGIGQISSEVPQNLSASRPQDRQFILSSKKLLLSDSGFYLCAWSVSQAYEQYFGPGTRLTVT.

The gene calls are TRBV6-5 and TRBJ1-3, with D possibly being TRBD1 (5 bases). The CDR3 is 16 residues long. Trimming took 0 bases from V and 2 from J, leaving 11 bases between them. Germline CDR1 is MNHEY and CDR2 is SVGAGI. The CDR3 here is CASSYSGQGAGNTIYF. In DNA form, the CDR3 reads TGTGCCAGCAGTTACTCGGGGCAAGGGGCTGGAAACACCATATATTTT.

This clone was counted only a few times. This chain links TRBV2 with TRBJ1-1, with 8 bases lining up with TRBD1. Germline lookup yields CDR1 SNHLY and CDR2 FYNNEI. The V segment lost 7 bases and the J segment 0 bases; nucleotides outside the gene matches: 7. The CDR3 spans 15 residues. DNA of the CDR3: TGTGCCAGCACCCAACAGGGGGTTATGAACACTGAAGCTTTCTTT. Translating it yields CASTQQGVMNTEAFF.

The rearrangement links TRBV23-1 to TRBJ1-2; D perhaps matches TRBD1 (6 bases). TRBV23-1 is identified as an open reading frame with a role that is uncertain. The CDR3 has 14 residues. V lost 3 bases and J lost 4, with 12 bases in between. The chain's CDR3 is CASSHLDRPYGYTF. CDR3 coding DNA: TGCGCCAGCAGTCATCTCGACAGGCCCTATGGCTACACCTTC.

The V call is TRBV3-1 (or the pseudogene TRBV3-2), the J call TRBJ1-1; 8 positions agree with TRBD1. Germline lookup yields CDR1 LGHDT and CDR2 YNNKEL (reference sequence). CDR3 size: 15 residues. V lost 2 bases, J lost 0 bases, and 2 bases stayed unmatched. The CDR3 nucleotides read TGTGCCAGCAGCCAACAGACAGGGGTGAACACTGAAGCTTTCTTT. Residues: CASSQQTGVNTEAFF.

V is TRBV10-3 and J is TRBJ2-7, with D maybe TRBD2 (7 bases). The CDR3 sequence is 15 residues long. With 6 bases removed from V and 5 bases from J, the gap between germline ends came to 20 bases. Germline V CDR1 and CDR2: ENHRY, SYGVKD. The CDR3 DNA is TGTGCCATCAGGCTCAGGGGCGGGGGCGGTGACGAGCAGTACTTC. Protein sequence: CAIRLRGGGGDEQYF.

The chain couples TRBV19 to TRBJ2-5; D ambiguous. The V gene lost 4 bases and the J gene lost 3 bases, with 12 bases spanning the gap. Germline V gene data show CDR1 as LNHDA and CDR2 as SQIVND (reference sequence). This CDR3 has 14 residues. CDR3 in DNA: TGTGCCAGTAGTACCCTTCGACTGGAAGAGACCCAGTACTTC. Its translation is CASSTLRLEETQYF.

The chain links TRBV18 to TRBJ1-2, with a weak D call TRBD1 (6 bases). Germline values: CDR1 KGHSH, CDR2 LQKENI. The V end lost 6 bases, the J end lost 3 bases, and 14 bases lay between the germline ends. This CDR3 region has 14 residues. CDR3 sequence (DNA): TGTGCCAGCTCTCCGGGACACATTGACTATGGCTACACCTTC. Protein sequence: CASSPGHIDYGYTF.

The gene calls are TRBV30 and TRBJ1-5; TRBD1 is a possible D gene (5 bases). With 1 base removed from V and 0 bases from J, the gap between germline ends came to 16 bases. Germline V gene data show CDR1 as GTSNPN and CDR2 as SVGIG (reference sequence). The CDR3 length is 17 residues. The CDR3 is CAWSEGSGHYSNQPQHF. CDR3 coding DNA: TGTGCCTGGAGTGAGGGGTCAGGACATTATAGCAATCAGCCCCAGCATTTT.

The chain carries TRBV15 and TRBJ1-2; 8 bases agree with TRBD1. The CDR3 contains 15 residues. Germline lookup yields CDR1 LNHNV and CDR2 YYDKDF (reference sequence). The J segment lost 3 bases and the V segment lost 1 base, leaving 4 bases of the junction unmatched. This chain's CDR3 is CATSRAGGFYYGYTF. The CDR3 region has the DNA TGTGCCACCAGCAGAGCAGGGGGCTTCTACTATGGCTACACCTTC. Filled out from reference TRBV15 and TRBJ1-2, the complete variable domain reads DAMVIQNPRYQVTQFGKPVTLSCSQTLNHNVMYWYQQKSSQAPKLLFHYYDKDFNNEADTPDNFQSRRPNTSFCFLDIRSPGLGDTAMYLCATSRAGGFYYGYTFGSGTRLTVV.

The chain couples TRBV3-1 (or the pseudogene TRBV3-2) to TRBJ1-2, with a possible D match to TRBD1 (6 bases). Germline CDR1 is LGHDT and CDR2 is YNNKEL (reference sequence). CDR3 length: 15 residues. The V end lost 4 bases, the J end lost 0 bases, and 12 bases lay between the germline ends. CDR3 DNA: TGTGCCAGCAGCCGTTCTGGGGGCTCTAACTATGGCTACACCTTC. Translation gives CASSRSGGSNYGYTF.

This chain connects TRBV5-1 to TRBJ2-7; 8 nucleotides match TRBD1. The CDR3 runs to 14 residues. CDR1 is SGHRS, CDR2 YFSETQ, per germline. The junction had 8 bases not matched to a gene; V was cut back by 5 bases and J by 4 bases. As DNA, the CDR3 is TGCGCCAGCAGTCCAGTGGGACAGGATTACGAGCAGTACTTC. Encoded protein: CASSPVGQDYEQYF.

This clone has a single count. This chain joins TRBV5-1 and TRBJ1-2, with 10 positions matching TRBD1. The CDR3 is 14 amino acids. Looked up from germline, CDR1 is SGHRS and CDR2 is YFSETQ. The J segment lost 6 bases and the V segment lost 4 bases, leaving 6 bases of the junction unmatched. In nucleotides, the CDR3 is TGCGCCAGCAGCCGGGACAGGGGAACGGATGGCTACACCTTC. It codes for CASSRDRGTDGYTF.

The rearrangement joins TRBV15 to TRBJ2-1, with D possibly TRBD2 on 6 matching bases. CDR3 size: 17 residues. Trimming stripped 0 bases from V and 5 bases from J, with 17 bases between. Germline CDR1 reads LNHNV; CDR2 reads YYDKDF (reference sequence). CDR3 DNA: TGTGCCACCAGCAGAGAGAGAGCGGGTAGCACGCACAATGAGCAGTTCTTC. It specifies CATSRERAGSTHNEQFF.

This clone was detected a few times. This chain uses TRBV5-1 with TRBJ2-5; TRBD1 aligns across 7 bases. Germline CDR1 is SGHRS and CDR2 is YFSETQ. The CDR3 runs 15 residues. With 3 bases clipped from V and 5 bases from J, the junction kept 10 bases outside the gene matches. This chain's CDR3 is CASSSMGDRRETQYF. CDR3 in DNA: TGCGCCAGCAGCTCTATGGGGGACAGAAGGGAGACCCAGTACTTC.

The chain couples TRBV23-1 to TRBJ2-7, with TRBD2 matching over 8 bases. TRBV23-1 is annotated as an ORF whose role is uncertain. Trimming removed 0 bases from V and 7 bases from J; junction bases left unmatched: 5. This CDR3 region has 14 residues. The CDR3: CASSQSTGGGEQYF. The CDR3 DNA sequence: TGCGCCAGCAGTCAATCGACCGGGGGGGGTGAGCAGTACTTC.

The CDR3 loop reads CASSPTPPDRGYTF. The CDR3 DNA reads TGCGCCAGCAGCCCGACACCCCCCGATAGAGGCTACACCTTC. The chain joins TRBV5-1 to TRBJ1-2, with D unresolved. Looked up from germline, CDR1 is SGHRS and CDR2 is YFSETQ. V was clipped by 4 bases and J by 8 bases, with 18 bases between them. This CDR3 has 14 residues.

The chain joins TRBV30 to TRBJ1-1, with 7 bases matching TRBD1. CDR3 length: 15 residues. Unmatched junction bases numbered 11, after V lost 3 bases and J lost 4 bases. The germline V gene has CDR1 GTSNPN and CDR2 SVGIG (reference sequence). The CDR3: CAWRTVRGIVTEAFF. CDR3 DNA sequence: TGTGCCTGGAGGACCGTCAGGGGGATCGTCACTGAAGCTTTCTTT.

This chain joins TRBV5-1 and TRBJ2-7, with 8 positions matching TRBD1. Unmatched junction bases numbered 5, after V lost 4 bases and J lost 2 bases. The CDR3 totals 14 residues. Germline V gene lookup returns CDR1 SGHRS and CDR2 YFSETQ. The CDR3 DNA sequence: TGCGCCAGCAGCATAGGACAGGGCCCCTACGAGCAGTACTTC. Its protein is CASSIGQGPYEQYF.

The chain couples TRBV5-1 to TRBJ2-3, with 12 nucleotides matching TRBD2. Germline CDR1 SGHRS, CDR2 YFSETQ. CDR3 length: 18 residues. After removal of 4 bases from V and 0 bases from J, the junction contained 9 bases not matched to a gene. CDR3 in DNA: TGCGCCAGCAGCGAACGGACTAGCGGGATACACAGCACAGATACGCAGTATTTT. Translating it yields CASSERTSGIHSTDTQYF.

V usage is TRBV19 and J usage is TRBJ1-1; TRBD1 agrees at 8 bases. CDR3 length: 14 amino acids. Germline lookup yields CDR1 LNHDA and CDR2 SQIVND (reference sequence). Unmatched junction bases numbered 10, after V lost 9 bases and J lost 4 bases. CDR3 in amino acids: CASRTGRSVTEAFF. In nucleotides, the CDR3 is TGTGCCAGCAGGACAGGGAGGTCGGTCACTGAAGCTTTCTTT.

In DNA form, the CDR3 reads TGTGCCAGCAGCCTGGGGACTGGGCTCTTCTCTGGAAACACCATATATTTT. It encodes CASSLGTGLFSGNTIYF. The rearrangement uses TRBV5-4 and TRBJ1-3, with a weak D call TRBD1 (5 bases). V was pared by 4 bases and J by 0 bases, with 17 bases between. The CDR3 covers 17 residues. Germline loops: CDR1 SGHNT, CDR2 YYREEE (reference sequence).

This clone was observed once. The genes are TRBV5-1 and TRBJ1-6; D is undetermined. Germline values: CDR1 SGHRS, CDR2 YFSETQ. V was trimmed by 4 bases and J by 7 bases, leaving 9 bases between them. The CDR3 loop spans 13 amino acids. CDR3 nucleotide sequence: TGCGCCAGCAGCCTGAGCGGGAATTCACCCCTCCACTTT. Its translation: CASSLSGNSPLHF. The full variable domain, with the rest looked up from reference TRBV5-1 and TRBJ1-6, is KAGVTQTPRYLIKTRGQQVTLSCSPISGHRSVSWYQQTPGQGLQFLFEYFSETQRNKGNFPGRFSGRQFSNSRSEMNVSTLELGDSALYLCASSLSGNSPLHFGNGTRLTVT.

The chain employs TRBV5-1 and TRBJ1-2; 7 bases agree with TRBD1. Germline values: CDR1 SGHRS, CDR2 YFSETQ. V gave up 4 bases and J gave up 0 bases; unmatched junction bases: 9. The CDR3 totals 16 residues. The CDR3, as DNA: TGCGCCAGCAGCACCGGGACAGTTAGGACTAACTATGGCTACACCTTC. Residues: CASSTGTVRTNYGYTF.

The rearrangement joins TRBV6-6 to TRBJ1-1; 9 bases are shared with TRBD1. The V and J ends lost 3 bases and 5 bases, in that order; junction bases with no gene match: 7. The CDR3 runs 15 residues. From germline, CDR1 is MNHNY and CDR2 SVGAGI (reference sequence). For the CDR3, the DNA is TGTGCCAGCAGTTATATGGGACAGGGTGAAACTGAAGCTTTCTTT. Protein product: CASSYMGQGETEAFF.

This chain uses TRBV5-1 with TRBJ2-5; 7 bases map to TRBD1. The CDR3 is 16 residues long. Looked up from germline, CDR1 is SGHRS and CDR2 is YFSETQ. Trimming took 4 bases from V and 5 from J; bases not matched to a gene: 14. Here the CDR3 reads CASSGATGAIGETQYF. Here the CDR3 DNA reads TGCGCCAGCAGCGGGGCCACAGGGGCTATTGGGGAGACCCAGTACTTC. The complete variable domain, with remaining parts taken from reference TRBV5-1 and TRBJ2-5, reads KAGVTQTPRYLIKTRGQQVTLSCSPISGHRSVSWYQQTPGQGLQFLFEYFSETQRNKGNFPGRFSGRQFSNSRSEMNVSTLELGDSALYLCASSGATGAIGETQYFGPGTRLLVL.